This TCR beta chain was recovered during a study of STAT3 mutations in large granular lymphocyte leukemia. The overall study: Approximately 40% of treated T-LGLL patients showed hematologic response to immunosuppression. Study-wide results and limits: Samples missed the first appearance of the clone. In about 30% of the 18 patients, new TCR clonotypes emerged after therapy. A small but highly pathogenic clone may have been missed. At least one immunodominant TCR beta clonotype appeared in every T-cell large granular lymphocyte leukemia patient.

From germline, CDR1 is MNHEY and CDR2 SVGAGI. This CDR3 contains 13 residues. The V end was cut by 5 bases, the J end by 2 bases, with 8 bases between. Profiled with immunoSEQ multiplex PCR; TCRdb holds only in-frame clones, not every one. This sample has 12,000 or so clones, with approximately 85% found just once. In the case of this clone: Its matching antigen is unknown.

The clonotype originates from a man at least 80 years old with T-cell large granular lymphocyte leukemia. Some clones in this sample may be carry-over from other donors' samples. The genes are TRBV6-5 and TRBJ2-3, with D unclear. Material for sequencing was peripheral blood mononuclear cells. The CDR3 region has the DNA TGTGCCAGCAGTGGTCCGGTCACAGATACGCAGTATTTT. This encodes CASSGPVTDTQYF.